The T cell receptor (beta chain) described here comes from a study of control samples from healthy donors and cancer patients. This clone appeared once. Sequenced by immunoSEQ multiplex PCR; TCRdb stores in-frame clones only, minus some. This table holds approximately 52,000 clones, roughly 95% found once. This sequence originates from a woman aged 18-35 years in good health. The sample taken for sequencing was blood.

The CDR3 bases are TGTGCCAGCAGCTTATTGGTTCAAAACGGTGAAGCTTTCTTT. Translating gives CASSLLVQNGEAFF. The rearrangement uses TRBV13 and TRBJ1-1; D gene uncertain. In germline, CDR1 is PRHDT, CDR2 FYEKMQ (reference sequence). This CDR3 has 14 amino acids. The V and J ends lost 2 bases and 7 bases respectively, with 14 bases between them.